This TCR beta chain stems from a study of blood T cell repertoires in COVID-19. Looking at the study overall: The cDNA or gDNA used as material had been derived from T cells, B-cell-depleted T cells, or PBMCs.

This CDR3 spans 14 amino acids. Germline CDR1 and CDR2: MNHEY and SMNVEV (reference sequence). V was clipped by 3 bases and J by 9 bases; unmatched bases: 5. The data were produced by immunoSEQ multiplex PCR, yet TCRdb's version contains in-frame clones alone and is incomplete. The data show roughly 300,000 clones, with roughly 87% seen just once and roughly 1% held by the top ten. The receptor was isolated from a woman aged 25 to 39 who had recovered from COVID-19. Sample: PBMCs or T cells enriched from blood (not recorded which). The rearrangement uses TRBV27 and TRBJ1-6; 7 bases line up with TRBD1. The CDR3 sequence: CASSFAGGGSPLHF. The CDR3 coding sequence is TGTGCCAGCAGTTTTGCAGGGGGAGGTTCACCCCTCCACTTT.